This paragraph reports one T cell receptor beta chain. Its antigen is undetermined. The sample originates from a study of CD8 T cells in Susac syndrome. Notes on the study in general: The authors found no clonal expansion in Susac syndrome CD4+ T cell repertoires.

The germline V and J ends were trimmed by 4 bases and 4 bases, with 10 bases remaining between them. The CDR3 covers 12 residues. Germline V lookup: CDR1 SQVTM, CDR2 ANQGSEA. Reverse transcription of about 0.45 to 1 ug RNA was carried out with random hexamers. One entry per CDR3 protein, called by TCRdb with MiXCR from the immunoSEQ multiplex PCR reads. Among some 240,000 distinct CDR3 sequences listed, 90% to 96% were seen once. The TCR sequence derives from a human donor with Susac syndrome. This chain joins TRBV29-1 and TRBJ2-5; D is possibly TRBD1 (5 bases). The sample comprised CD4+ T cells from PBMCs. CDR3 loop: CSVGSGPETQYF. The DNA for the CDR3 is TGCAGCGTTGGGTCAGGGCCAGAGACCCAGTACTTC.